Here is one TCR beta chain with its context. This record belongs to a study of HIV-infected patients and healthy controls. Germline V CDR1 and CDR2: KGHSH, LQKENI. The CDR3 spans 14 residues. J lost 6 bases, V lost 5 bases, and 7 bases had no gene match. From the 5' RACE reads, TCRdb called clonotypes with MiXCR, one entry per CDR3 protein. The sample holds around 64,000 distinct CDR3 sequences, roughly 16% seen once. The sequenced material came from CD4+ T cells from blood. This clonotype was sampled from a human donor in good health. The gene calls are TRBV18 and TRBJ1-5; 7 nucleotides agree with TRBD1. CDR3 in amino acids: CASSTGEWSQPQHF. CDR3 nucleotide sequence: TGTGCCAGCTCAACAGGGGAATGGAGTCAGCCCCAGCATTTT.